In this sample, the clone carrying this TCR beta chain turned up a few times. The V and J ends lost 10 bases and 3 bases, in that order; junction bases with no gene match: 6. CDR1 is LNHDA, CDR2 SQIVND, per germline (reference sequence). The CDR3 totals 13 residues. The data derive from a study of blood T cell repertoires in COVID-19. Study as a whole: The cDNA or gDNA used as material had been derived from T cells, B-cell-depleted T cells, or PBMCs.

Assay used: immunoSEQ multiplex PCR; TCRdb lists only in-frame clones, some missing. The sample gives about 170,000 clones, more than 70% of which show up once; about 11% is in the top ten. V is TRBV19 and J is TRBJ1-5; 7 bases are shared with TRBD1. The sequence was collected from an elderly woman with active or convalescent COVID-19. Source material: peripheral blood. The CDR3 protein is CATLGQNNQPQHF. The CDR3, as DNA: TGTGCCACCCTGGGACAGAACAATCAGCCCCAGCATTTT.